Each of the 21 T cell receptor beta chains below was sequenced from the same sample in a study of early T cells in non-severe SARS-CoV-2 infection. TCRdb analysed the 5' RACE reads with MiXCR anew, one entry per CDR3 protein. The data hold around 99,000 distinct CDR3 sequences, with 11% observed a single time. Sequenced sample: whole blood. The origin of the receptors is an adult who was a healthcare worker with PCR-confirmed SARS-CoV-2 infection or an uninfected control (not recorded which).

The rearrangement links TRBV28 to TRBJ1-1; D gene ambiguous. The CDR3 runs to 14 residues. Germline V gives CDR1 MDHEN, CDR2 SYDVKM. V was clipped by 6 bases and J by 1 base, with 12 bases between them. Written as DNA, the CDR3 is TGTGCCAGCAGCTCTTTGGCGGAGAACACTGAAGCTTTCTTT. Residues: CASSSLAENTEAFF.

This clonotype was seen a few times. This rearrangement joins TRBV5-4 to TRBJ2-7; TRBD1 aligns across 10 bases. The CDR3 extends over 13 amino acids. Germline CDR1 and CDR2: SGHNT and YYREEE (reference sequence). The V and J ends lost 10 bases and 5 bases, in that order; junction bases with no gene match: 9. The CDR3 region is CAGSGQGSDEQYF. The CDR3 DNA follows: TGTGCCGGATCGGGACAGGGGTCAGACGAGCAGTACTTC.

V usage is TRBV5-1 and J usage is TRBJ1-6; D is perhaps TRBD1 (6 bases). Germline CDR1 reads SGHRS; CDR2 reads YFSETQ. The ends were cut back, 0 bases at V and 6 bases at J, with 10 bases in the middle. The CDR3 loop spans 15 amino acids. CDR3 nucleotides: TGCGCCAGCAGCTTGGAGGGGGACCGTAATTCACCCCTCCACTTT. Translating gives CASSLEGDRNSPLHF.

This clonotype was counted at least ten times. The CDR3 bases are TGTGCCAGCAGCTATGATGGGACTAGACGAGTCACCGGGGAGCTGTTTTTT. Translated: CASSYDGTRRVTGELFF. The rearrangement links TRBV7-6 to TRBJ2-2, with 8 nucleotides matching TRBD2. Germline V gene lookup returns CDR1 SGHVS and CDR2 FNYEAQ. The CDR3 spans 17 residues. Unmatched junction bases numbered 11, after V lost 4 bases and J lost 4 bases.

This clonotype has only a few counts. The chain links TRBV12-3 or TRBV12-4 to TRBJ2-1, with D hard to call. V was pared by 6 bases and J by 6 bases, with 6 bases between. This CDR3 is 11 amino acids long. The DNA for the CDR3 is TGTGCCAGCAGGCAAGTCAATGAGCAGTTCTTC. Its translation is CASRQVNEQFF.

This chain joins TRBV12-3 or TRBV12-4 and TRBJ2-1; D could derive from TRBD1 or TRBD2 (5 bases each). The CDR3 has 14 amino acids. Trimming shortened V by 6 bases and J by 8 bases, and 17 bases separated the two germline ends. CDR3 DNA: TGTGCCAGCAGGGGACGGGGCTATCGGGATGAGCAGTTCTTC. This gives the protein CASRGRGYRDEQFF.

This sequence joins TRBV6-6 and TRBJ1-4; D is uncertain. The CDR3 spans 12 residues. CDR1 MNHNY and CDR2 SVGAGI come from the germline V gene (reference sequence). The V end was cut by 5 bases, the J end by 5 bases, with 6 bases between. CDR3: CASSPVNEKLFF. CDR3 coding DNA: TGTGCCAGCAGTCCGGTAAATGAAAAACTGTTTTTT.

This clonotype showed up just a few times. The CDR3 nucleotides are TGTGCCAGCAGCGTCGCTTCTGGGGCCAACGTCCTGACTTTC. Its translation is CASSVASGANVLTF. The rearrangement uses TRBV7-2 and TRBJ2-6; no firm D call. Per the germline V gene, CDR1 is SGHTA and CDR2 is FQGNSA. V lost 5 bases, J lost 1 base, and 6 bases lay in between. The CDR3 is made up of 14 amino acids.

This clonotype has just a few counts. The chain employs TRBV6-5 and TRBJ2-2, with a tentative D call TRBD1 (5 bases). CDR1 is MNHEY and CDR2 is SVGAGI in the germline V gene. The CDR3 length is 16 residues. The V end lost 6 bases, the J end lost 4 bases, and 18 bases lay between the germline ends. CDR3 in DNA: TGTGCCAGCAGGCCTTTGAAGGGGCAGGCCACCGGGGAGCTGTTTTTT. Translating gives CASRPLKGQATGELFF.

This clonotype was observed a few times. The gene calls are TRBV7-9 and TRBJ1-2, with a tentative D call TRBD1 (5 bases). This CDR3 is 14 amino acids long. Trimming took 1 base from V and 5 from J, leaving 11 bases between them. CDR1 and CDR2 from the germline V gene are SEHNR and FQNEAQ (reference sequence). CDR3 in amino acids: CASSLGDGQYGYTF. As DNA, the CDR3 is TGTGCCAGCAGCTTAGGGGACGGGCAATATGGCTACACCTTC.

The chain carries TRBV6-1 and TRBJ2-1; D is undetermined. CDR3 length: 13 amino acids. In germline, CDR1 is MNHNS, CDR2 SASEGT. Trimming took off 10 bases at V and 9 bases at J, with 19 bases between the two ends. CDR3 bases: TGTGCCACCACGGATGGGGAATCGGGTGAGCAGTTCTTC. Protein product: CATTDGESGEQFF.

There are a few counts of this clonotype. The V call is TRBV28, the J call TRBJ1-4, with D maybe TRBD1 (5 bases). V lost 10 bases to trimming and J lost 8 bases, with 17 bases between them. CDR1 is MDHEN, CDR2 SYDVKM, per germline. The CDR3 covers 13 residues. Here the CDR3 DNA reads TGTGCCACCTCTAGGCAGGGCCGGGAAAAACTGTTTTTT. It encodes CATSRQGREKLFF.

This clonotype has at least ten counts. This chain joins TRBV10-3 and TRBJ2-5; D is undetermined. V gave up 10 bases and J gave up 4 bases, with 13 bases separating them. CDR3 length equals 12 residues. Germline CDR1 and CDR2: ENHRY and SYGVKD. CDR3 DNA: TGTGCCACCCGGAGATTGGGAGAGACCCAGTACTTC. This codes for CATRRLGETQYF.

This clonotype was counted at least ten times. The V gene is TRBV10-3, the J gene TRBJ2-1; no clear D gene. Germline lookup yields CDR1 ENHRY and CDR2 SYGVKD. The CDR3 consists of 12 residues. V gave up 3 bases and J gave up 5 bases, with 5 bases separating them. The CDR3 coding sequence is TGTGCCATCAGTGAATGGGACAATGAGCAGTTCTTC. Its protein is CAISEWDNEQFF.

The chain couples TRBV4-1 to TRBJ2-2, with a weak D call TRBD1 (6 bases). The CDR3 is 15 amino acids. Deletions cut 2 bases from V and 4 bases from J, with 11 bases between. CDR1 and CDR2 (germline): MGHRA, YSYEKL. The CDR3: CASSQLGARTGELFF. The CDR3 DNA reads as TGCGCCAGCAGCCAATTGGGGGCTCGCACCGGGGAGCTGTTTTTT.

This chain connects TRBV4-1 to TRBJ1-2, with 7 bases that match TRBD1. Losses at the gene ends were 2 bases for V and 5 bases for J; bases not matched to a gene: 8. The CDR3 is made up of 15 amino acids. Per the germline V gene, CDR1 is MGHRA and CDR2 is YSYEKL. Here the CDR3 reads CASSQPQTGNYGYTF. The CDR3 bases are TGCGCCAGCAGCCAACCCCAGACAGGGAATTATGGCTACACCTTC.

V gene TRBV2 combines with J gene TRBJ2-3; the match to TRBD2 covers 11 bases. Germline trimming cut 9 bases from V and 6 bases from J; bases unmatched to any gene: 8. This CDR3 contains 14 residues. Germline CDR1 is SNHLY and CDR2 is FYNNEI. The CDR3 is CASWAGLAADTQYF. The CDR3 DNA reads TGTGCCAGTTGGGCGGGACTAGCGGCGGATACGCAGTATTTT.

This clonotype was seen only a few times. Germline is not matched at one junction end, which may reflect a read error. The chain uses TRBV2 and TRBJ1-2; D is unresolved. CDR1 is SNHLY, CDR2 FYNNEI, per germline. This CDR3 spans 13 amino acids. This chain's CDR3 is CASSEALGYGYTF. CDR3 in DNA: TGTGCCAGCAGCGAAGCGCTGGGCTATGGCTACACCTTC.

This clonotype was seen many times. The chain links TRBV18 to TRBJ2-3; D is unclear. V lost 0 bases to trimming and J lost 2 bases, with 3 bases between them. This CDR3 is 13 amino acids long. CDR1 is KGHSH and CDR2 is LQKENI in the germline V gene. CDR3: CASSPPATDTQYF. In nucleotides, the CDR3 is TGTGCCAGCTCACCACCGGCCACAGATACGCAGTATTTT.

The CDR3 bases are TGTGCCAGTCGACTAGCCGGGAATGAGCAGTTCTTC. Its protein product is CASRLAGNEQFF. V and J are TRBV28 and TRBJ2-1; TRBD2 matches 7 bases. V lost 9 bases, J lost 7 bases, and 6 bases stayed unmatched. The germline V gene encodes CDR1 MDHEN and CDR2 SYDVKM. The CDR3 has 12 residues.

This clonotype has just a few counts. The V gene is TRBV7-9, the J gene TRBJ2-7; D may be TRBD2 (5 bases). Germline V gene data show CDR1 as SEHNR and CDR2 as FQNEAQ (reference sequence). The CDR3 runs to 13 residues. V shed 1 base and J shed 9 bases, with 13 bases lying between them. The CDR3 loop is CASSLVSGKGQYF. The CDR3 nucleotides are TGTGCCAGCAGCTTAGTGTCGGGGAAGGGGCAGTACTTC.